Listed here is a single T cell receptor beta chain. The sample belongs to a study of T cell responses to AZD1222 COVID-19 vaccine. Background on the study: Samples with a second dose at about 4 or about 12 weeks were pooled together.

Some clones are missing from TCRdb's copy, which holds only in-frame ones; the method was immunoSEQ multiplex PCR. The sample lists approximately 110,000 clones, around 90% occurring once. V shed 0 bases and J shed 10 bases, with 12 bases lying between them. CDR1 is MNHEY and CDR2 is SMNVEV in the germline V gene (reference sequence). The CDR3 runs 13 residues. The sequence came from an adult in good health. The sequencing used peripheral blood, collected on day 0 of AZD1222 vaccination. The gene calls are TRBV27 and TRBJ1-2, with D hard to call. In DNA, the CDR3 is TGTGCCAGCAGTTTATCCCCCATTGGTGCCTACACCTTC. The encoded protein is CASSLSPIGAYTF.